Below are 14 T cell receptor beta chains sequenced from a single sample in a study of CD8 T cells in ankylosing spondylitis (TCRdb year 2017). The library was built by means of 5' RACE. These reads were obtained on an Illumina HiSeq 2500. TCRdb trimmed the raw reads at Q25, called clones with MiXCR and kept productive beta chains. Rows with a matching CDR3 protein are joined into one entry that keeps the most common DNA and genes. This sample is represented by some 130,000 distinct CDR3 sequences; roughly 13% of them were singletons. The ten largest clones represent approximately 3% of the sample. The sample was blood, either unsorted or a sorted T cell fraction (not recorded which). The source is a female donor with ankylosing spondylitis or in good health (not recorded which).

This clonotype occurred a few times. The chain carries TRBV5-1 and TRBJ1-1; the D gene is possibly TRBD1 (6 bases). Per germline, CDR1 SGHRS and CDR2 YFSETQ. Trimming stripped 4 bases from V and 5 bases from J, with 15 bases between. The CDR3 loop spans 14 amino acids. The CDR3 sequence is CASSPAVGGTEAFF. The CDR3 coding sequence is TGCGCCAGCAGCCCCGCCGTAGGGGGTACTGAAGCTTTCTTT. Drawing the rest from reference TRBV5-1 and TRBJ1-1, the complete variable domain is KAGVTQTPRYLIKTRGQQVTLSCSPISGHRSVSWYQQTPGQGLQFLFEYFSETQRNKGNFPGRFSGRQFSNSRSEMNVSTLELGDSALYLCASSPAVGGTEAFFGQGTRLTVV.

There are a few counts of this clonotype. The chain is built from TRBV12-3 or TRBV12-4 and TRBJ1-2; 9 bases map to TRBD1. After removal of 5 bases from V and 2 bases from J, the junction contained 6 bases not matched to a gene. The CDR3 sequence is 15 residues long. CDR3 bases: TGTGCCAGCAGTCGAACCACAGGGGGCAACTATGGCTACACCTTC. Its protein product is CASSRTTGGNYGYTF.

The J gene is TRBJ1-5, the V gene TRBV20-1, with a weak D call TRBD1 (5 bases). The ends were cut back, 3 bases at V and 2 bases at J, with 8 bases in the middle. Germline CDR1 is DFQATT and CDR2 is SNEGSKA (reference sequence). This CDR3 is built from 13 residues. The chain's CDR3 is CSARAGGNQPQHF. CDR3 sequence (DNA): TGCAGTGCTAGGGCGGGGGGCAATCAGCCCCAGCATTTT.

The rearrangement links TRBV6-1 to TRBJ2-2; D is uncertain. The CDR3 is 12 amino acids. V was clipped by 7 bases and J by 4 bases, with 7 bases between them. The germline V gene has CDR1 MNHNS and CDR2 SASEGT. The CDR3, as DNA: TGTGCCAGCATCAGCAGCACCGGGGAGCTGTTTTTT. Translating gives CASISSTGELFF.

This clonotype was seen at least ten times. The rearrangement uses TRBV20-1 and TRBJ1-3; 7 bases are a match to TRBD1. The V and J ends lost 0 bases and 6 bases, in that order; junction bases with no gene match: 2. The germline CDR1 and CDR2 sequences are DFQATT and SNEGSKA (reference sequence). The CDR3 has 13 amino acids. The CDR3 region is CSARDGTENTIYF. For the CDR3, the DNA is TGCAGTGCTAGAGATGGGACAGAAAACACCATATATTTT.

This chain joins TRBV28 and TRBJ2-3; 12 bases are shared with TRBD1. In germline, CDR1 is MDHEN, CDR2 SYDVKM. The CDR3 extends over 15 amino acids. V shed 6 bases and J 5 bases; nucleotides not matched to a gene: 6. The CDR3 region is CASSPGTGGQDTQYF. In DNA form, the CDR3 reads TGTGCCAGCAGCCCCGGGACAGGGGGCCAAGATACGCAGTATTTT.

This clonotype was found once. A read error may explain this, as a much larger clone is one base away. The V gene is TRBV15, the J gene TRBJ1-1; 8 bases map to TRBD1. Germline assignment: CDR1 LNHNV and CDR2 YYDKDF (reference sequence). CDR3 length: 16 residues. CDR3 protein: CATSGGTGLLNTKAFF. The CDR3, as DNA: TGTGCCACCAGCGGCGGGACAGGCCTCTTAAACACTAAAGCTTTCTTT.

In this sample, this clonotype turned up a few times. The chain is built from TRBV20-1 and TRBJ2-2; 8 bases map to TRBD1. This CDR3 has 14 amino acids. Unmatched junction bases numbered 2, after V lost 1 base and J lost 4 bases. Germline assignment: CDR1 DFQATT and CDR2 SNEGSKA (reference sequence). CDR3 in DNA: TGCAGTGCTAGAGGGACAGGGTTCACCGGGGAGCTGTTTTTT. Translating gives CSARGTGFTGELFF.

The CDR3 DNA sequence: TGTGCCAGTAGTATCACTAGCTACAATGAGCAGTTCTTC. Its translation is CASSITSYNEQFF. The chain uses TRBV19 and TRBJ2-1, with D possibly matching TRBD2 (5 bases). Germline V gene sequence: CDR1 LNHDA, CDR2 SQIVND (reference sequence). Between the trimmed V and J ends, which lost 3 bases and 3 bases, there was a span of 6 bases. The CDR3 extends over 13 amino acids.

This chain joins TRBV11-2 and TRBJ2-7; 9 bases line up with TRBD2. The trim removed 1 base at V and 6 bases at J, leaving 10 bases unmatched. The CDR3 runs 16 residues. Per germline, CDR1 SGHAT and CDR2 FQNNGV. CDR3 nucleotides: TGTGCCAGCAGCTTAGTAGGTAGCGGGAGTCGGCGCGAGCAGTACTTC. Translation: CASSLVGSGSRREQYF.

This clonotype was recorded a few times. The chain is built from TRBV5-1 and TRBJ2-7, with 9 bases that match TRBD1. Unmatched junction bases numbered 1, after V lost 0 bases and J lost 6 bases. Germline V gene lookup returns CDR1 SGHRS and CDR2 YFSETQ. This CDR3 has 13 amino acids. The DNA of the CDR3 is TGCGCCAGCAGCTTGGGGACAGGGGCCGAGCAGTACTTC. Translation gives CASSLGTGAEQYF.

The table lists this clonotype with many counts. The chain combines TRBV6-1 with TRBJ1-4; D is unclear. The CDR3 extends over 13 amino acids. V was pared by 6 bases and J by 0 bases, with 5 bases between. Germline V lookup: CDR1 MNHNS, CDR2 SASEGT. CDR3 nucleotide sequence: TGTGCCAGCAGGGATGCAACTAATGAAAAACTGTTTTTT. It encodes CASRDATNEKLFF.

The chain carries TRBV5-1 and TRBJ2-1; 12 positions agree with TRBD2. V gave up 1 base and J gave up 8 bases; unmatched junction bases: 10. Germline values: CDR1 SGHRS, CDR2 YFSETQ. This CDR3 is built from 17 residues. The CDR3 nucleotides read TGCGCCAGCAGCTTGTTGGCTAGCGGGGGGGCCGTGGATGAGCAGTTCTTC. It translates to CASSLLASGGAVDEQFF.

The CDR3 coding sequence is TGTGCCAGCAGCGTAGTGCCTGGGGAGACCCAGTACTTC. It yields the protein CASSVVPGETQYF. The V gene is TRBV9, the J gene TRBJ2-5, with unresolved D. This CDR3 region has 13 residues. Germline lookup yields CDR1 SGDLS and CDR2 YYNGEE. Trimming shortened V by 0 bases and J by 5 bases, and 8 bases separated the two germline ends.